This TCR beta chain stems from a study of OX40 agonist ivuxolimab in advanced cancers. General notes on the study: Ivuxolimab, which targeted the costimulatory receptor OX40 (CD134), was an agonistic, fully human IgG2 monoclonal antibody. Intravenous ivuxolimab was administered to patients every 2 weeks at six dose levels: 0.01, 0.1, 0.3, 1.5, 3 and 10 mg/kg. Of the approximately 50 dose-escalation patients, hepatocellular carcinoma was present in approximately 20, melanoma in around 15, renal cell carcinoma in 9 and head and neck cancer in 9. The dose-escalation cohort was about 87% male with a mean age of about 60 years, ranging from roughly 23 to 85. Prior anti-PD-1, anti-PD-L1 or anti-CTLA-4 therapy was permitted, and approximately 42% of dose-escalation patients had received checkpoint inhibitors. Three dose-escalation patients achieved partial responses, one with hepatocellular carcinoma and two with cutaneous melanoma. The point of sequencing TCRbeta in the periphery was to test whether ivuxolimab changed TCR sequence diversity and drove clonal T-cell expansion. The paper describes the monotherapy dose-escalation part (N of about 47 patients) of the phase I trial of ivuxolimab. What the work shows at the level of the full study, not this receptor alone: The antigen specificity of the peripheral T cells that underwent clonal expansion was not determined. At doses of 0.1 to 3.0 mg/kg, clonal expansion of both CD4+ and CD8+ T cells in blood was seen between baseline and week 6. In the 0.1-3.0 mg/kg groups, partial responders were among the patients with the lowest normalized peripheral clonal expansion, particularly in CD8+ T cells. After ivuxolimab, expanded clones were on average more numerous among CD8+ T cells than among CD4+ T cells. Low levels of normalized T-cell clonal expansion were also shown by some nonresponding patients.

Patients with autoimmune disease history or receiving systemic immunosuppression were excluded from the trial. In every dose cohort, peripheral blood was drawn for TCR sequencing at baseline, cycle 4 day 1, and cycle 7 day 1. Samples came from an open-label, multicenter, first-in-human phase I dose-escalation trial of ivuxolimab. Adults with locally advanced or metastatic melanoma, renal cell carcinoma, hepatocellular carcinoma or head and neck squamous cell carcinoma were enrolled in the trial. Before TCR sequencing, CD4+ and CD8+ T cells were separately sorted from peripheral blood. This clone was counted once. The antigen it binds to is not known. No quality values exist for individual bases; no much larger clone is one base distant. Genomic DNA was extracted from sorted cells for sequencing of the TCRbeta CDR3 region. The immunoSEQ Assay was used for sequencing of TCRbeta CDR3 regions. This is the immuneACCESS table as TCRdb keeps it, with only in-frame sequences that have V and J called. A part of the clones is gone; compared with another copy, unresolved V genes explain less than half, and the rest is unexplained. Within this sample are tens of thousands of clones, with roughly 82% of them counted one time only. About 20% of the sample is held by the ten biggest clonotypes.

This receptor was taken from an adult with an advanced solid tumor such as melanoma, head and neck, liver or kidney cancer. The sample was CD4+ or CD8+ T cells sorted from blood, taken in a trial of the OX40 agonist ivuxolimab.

The CDR3 reads CASSTTRGGYQPQHF. The DNA sequence follows: TGTGCCAGCAGCACCACCCGGGGGGGCTATCAGCCCCAGCATTTT. The chain is encoded by TRBV6-1 joined to TRBJ1-5; the D gene is perhaps TRBD1, on 6 matching bases. CDR1 MNHNS and CDR2 SASEGT were looked up in the germline V gene. The CDR3, from cysteine to phenylalanine, totals 15 residues. The CDR3 DNA has 45 bases and is translated from base 1. V is pared back by 6 bases and J by 5 bases, with 17 bases lying between the germline termini.